This T cell receptor beta chain was sequenced for a study of blood T cell repertoires in COVID-19. The data were produced by immunoSEQ multiplex PCR, yet TCRdb's version contains in-frame clones alone and is incomplete. The sample includes roughly 84,000 clones, roughly 75% of them seen just once. Germline assignment: CDR1 KGHSH and CDR2 LQKENI. This CDR3 comprises 17 residues. Trimming removed 6 bases from V and 9 bases from J, with 27 bases in between. This TCR came from a woman aged 50 to 60 with acute or convalescent COVID-19. The chain combines TRBV18 with TRBJ1-5; weak D call: TRBD1 (5 bases). The specimen was peripheral blood. CDR3 sequence reads: CASSTVQGSILSGPQHF. DNA for the CDR3: TGTGCCAGCTCCACGGTTCAGGGTTCGATCCTCTCGGGGCCCCAGCATTTT.